The 18 T cell receptor beta chains listed next were all sequenced from one sample in a study of PD-L1 blockade in urothelial cancer. Sequenced by immunoSEQ multiplex PCR; TCRdb stores in-frame clones only, minus some. The table includes tens of thousands of clones, about 90% detected once. This sample comprised PBMCs, obtained around atezolizumab (anti-PD-L1) treatment. The receptors were sampled from a man in his fifties with urothelial cancer.

V usage is TRBV13 and J usage is TRBJ2-5; perhaps TRBD1 as D (7 bases). The CDR3 has 16 residues. In germline, CDR1 is PRHDT, CDR2 FYEKMQ (reference sequence). V was pared by 0 bases and J by 3 bases, with 14 bases between. This CDR3 is CASSLGAGQMEETQYF. The CDR3 DNA reads as TGTGCCAGCAGCTTAGGGGCGGGACAGATGGAAGAGACCCAGTACTTC.

The J gene is TRBJ2-7, the V gene TRBV2; no clear D gene. This CDR3 contains 12 residues. The germline V gene has CDR1 SNHLY and CDR2 FYNNEI. V was shortened by 6 bases and J by 3 bases, with 9 bases between the two germline ends. The CDR3 here is CASRSTVYEQYF. CDR3 bases: TGTGCCAGCAGGTCCACAGTCTACGAGCAGTACTTC.

In DNA, the CDR3 is TGTGCCAGCAGTACTCCCGGACAGGGGGCCCTTAGCACAGATACGCAGTATTTT. Amino acid sequence: CASSTPGQGALSTDTQYF. This chain joins TRBV7-2 and TRBJ2-3; the match to TRBD1 covers 11 bases. The V segment lost 6 bases and the J segment 0 bases; nucleotides outside the gene matches: 11. The CDR3 contains 18 residues. The germline V gene has CDR1 SGHTA and CDR2 FQGNSA.

J is TRBJ1-1 and V is TRBV6-5; tentative D call: TRBD1 (5 bases). Germline V gene lookup returns CDR1 MNHEY and CDR2 SVGAGI. Trimming stripped 0 bases from V and 4 bases from J, with 9 bases between. CDR3 size: 14 residues. The CDR3 DNA reads as TGTGCCAGCAGTTACTCGAAGGGACTCACTGAAGCTTTCTTT. This gives the protein CASSYSKGLTEAFF.

J is TRBJ1-6 and V is TRBV30; D might be TRBD1 (6 bases). The V gene's germline CDR1 is GTSNPN and CDR2 SVGIG (reference sequence). Trimming removed 3 bases at V and 6 bases at J, with 9 bases between. This CDR3 has 13 amino acids. CDR3 in DNA: TGTGCCTGGAGGGAAGGGGGTAATTCACCCCTCCACTTT. It specifies CAWREGGNSPLHF.

This sequence joins TRBV6-5 and TRBJ2-5; TRBD2 aligns across 16 bases. Trimming removed 0 bases from V and 5 bases from J; junction bases left unmatched: 0. Germline assignment: CDR1 MNHEY and CDR2 SVGAGI. This CDR3 region has 16 residues. CDR3 in amino acids: CASSYSGLAGGETQYF. In nucleotides, the CDR3 is TGTGCCAGCAGTTACTCGGGACTAGCGGGAGGGGAGACCCAGTACTTC.

The genes are TRBV18 and TRBJ2-6; D is possibly TRBD1 (6 bases). CDR1 is KGHSH, CDR2 LQKENI, per germline. The CDR3 has 16 residues. V lost 6 bases to trimming and J lost 0 bases, with 12 bases between them. CDR3: CASSLRGSSGANVLTF. The DNA for the CDR3 is TGTGCCAGCTCCCTTAGGGGGAGCTCTGGGGCCAACGTCCTGACTTTC.

This clone was recorded a few times. The rearrangement uses TRBV10-3 and TRBJ2-5; TRBD2 matches at 8 bases. J lost 0 bases, V lost 4 bases, and 4 bases had no gene match. The germline gives CDR1 ENHRY, CDR2 SYGVKD. The CDR3 has 15 residues. The CDR3 bases are TGTGCCATCAGTGTAGTAGCGGGGAACCAAGAGACCCAGTACTTC. Protein product: CAISVVAGNQETQYF.

The chain is built from TRBV7-2 and TRBJ2-1; the D is unclear. CDR3 length: 12 amino acids. CDR1 SGHTA and CDR2 FQGNSA come from the germline V gene. Between the trimmed V and J ends, which lost 5 bases and 4 bases, there was a span of 6 bases. The CDR3 region is CASSPFYNEQFF. As DNA, the CDR3 is TGTGCCAGCAGCCCCTTTTACAATGAGCAGTTCTTC.

This clone is categorized as medium-sized (0.01 to 0.1%). The chain employs TRBV5-4 and TRBJ1-3; D gene ambiguous. The germline V gene has CDR1 SGHNT and CDR2 YYREEE (reference sequence). The CDR3 extends over 17 amino acids. Between the trimmed V and J ends, which lost 3 bases and 0 bases, there was a span of 16 bases. This CDR3 reads CASSSSGGLLSGNTIYF. CDR3 DNA sequence: TGTGCCAGCAGCTCTTCAGGAGGCCTCCTCTCTGGAAACACCATATATTTT.

The chain couples TRBV14 to TRBJ2-1, with TRBD2 matching over 9 bases. The CDR3 has 17 amino acids. J lost 4 bases, V lost 0 bases, and 7 bases had no gene match. Germline CDR1 SGHDN, CDR2 FVKESK. CDR3 region: CASSQELLAGRYNEQFF. CDR3 in DNA: TGTGCCAGCAGCCAAGAACTTCTAGCGGGGAGGTACAATGAGCAGTTCTTC.

The rearrangement links TRBV11-2 to TRBJ1-6, with 8 bases matching TRBD1. This CDR3 spans 17 amino acids. The V gene's germline CDR1 is SGHAT and CDR2 FQNNGV. The V gene end was trimmed by 1 base and the J gene end by 6 bases; junction bases not matched to a gene: 8. In nucleotides, the CDR3 is TGTGCCAGCAGCTTAGGGGACAGGCCCGCCAGTAATTCACCCCTCCACTTT. This encodes CASSLGDRPASNSPLHF.

This CDR3 is CSVSPSGKINEQFF. Here the CDR3 DNA reads TGCAGCGTGTCACCTAGCGGGAAGATCAATGAGCAGTTCTTC. The gene calls are TRBV29-1 and TRBJ2-1, with 9 bases aligning to TRBD2. The CDR3 contains 14 residues. The V gene end was trimmed by 6 bases and the J gene end by 6 bases; junction bases not matched to a gene: 9. Germline V lookup: CDR1 SQVTM, CDR2 ANQGSEA.

This chain links TRBV9 with TRBJ1-1, with unresolved D. The CDR3 extends over 15 amino acids. The germline V gene has CDR1 SGDLS and CDR2 YYNGEE. V lost 3 bases and J lost 1, with 13 bases in between. CDR3 in DNA: TGTGCCAGCAGCGAGACCGGGGTCGGGAACACTGAAGCTTTCTTT. Its protein product is CASSETGVGNTEAFF.

The chain is built from TRBV9 and TRBJ2-2, with D maybe TRBD2 (7 bases). V dropped 4 bases and J dropped 1 base, with 17 bases sitting between them. The CDR3 covers 17 residues. Germline assignment: CDR1 SGDLS and CDR2 YYNGEE. The DNA of the CDR3 is TGTGCCAGCAGCCTAGGGGGGGGGCTAAGGAACACCGGGGAGCTGTTTTTT. It encodes CASSLGGGLRNTGELFF. Full variable domain (rest looked up from reference TRBV9 and TRBJ2-2): DSGVTQTPKHLITATGQRVTLRCSPRSGDLSVYWYQQSLDQGLQFLIQYYNGEERAKGNILERFSAQQFPDLHSELNLSSLELGDSALYFCASSLGGGLRNTGELFFGEGSRLTVL.

The chain carries TRBV7-8 and TRBJ2-3; 8 bases align to TRBD2. This CDR3 has 17 amino acids. V lost 4 bases to trimming and J lost 1 base; unmatched junction nucleotides: 10. Germline V lookup: CDR1 SGHVS, CDR2 FQNEAQ. CDR3 in amino acids: CASSSPGGGRGTDTQYF. The CDR3 DNA follows: TGTGCCAGCAGCTCCCCGGGGGGGGGTCGAGGCACAGATACGCAGTATTTT.

The chain is built from TRBV6-1 and TRBJ2-2; 9 bases align to TRBD2. J gave up 1 base and V 3 bases, and 12 bases lay outside the gene matches. This CDR3 is 19 amino acids long. Germline CDR1 MNHNS, CDR2 SASEGT. CDR3 protein: CASSDYAAQTSGNTGELFF. In DNA, the CDR3 is TGTGCCAGCAGTGACTACGCCGCTCAGACTAGCGGGAACACCGGGGAGCTGTTTTTT.

This chain links TRBV7-8 with TRBJ2-3; 9 bases match TRBD2. The J segment lost 4 bases and the V segment lost 2 bases, leaving 4 bases of the junction unmatched. This CDR3 contains 15 residues. Germline CDR1 is SGHVS and CDR2 is FQNEAQ. CDR3 nucleotides: TGTGCCAGCAGCTTAAGGGCTAGCGGGGCAGATACGCAGTATTTT. Translated, it gives CASSLRASGADTQYF.